The clone carrying this T cell receptor beta chain was picked up a small number of times. TCRdb re-derived calls from the 5' RACE reads in MiXCR, one entry per CDR3 protein. This repertoire shows 85,000 to 90,000 distinct CDR3 sequences, 13% to 15% found once; its top ten account for roughly 6.4%. The sample originates from a study of early T cells in non-severe SARS-CoV-2 infection. The CDR3 is made up of 16 amino acids. Trimming took 5 bases from V and 5 from J, leaving 21 bases between them. Sequencing was performed on whole blood. This chain connects TRBV12-3 or TRBV12-4 to TRBJ2-5; tentative D call: TRBD2 (6 bases). This receptor was taken from an adult who was a healthcare worker with PCR-confirmed SARS-CoV-2 infection or an uninfected control (not recorded which). The CDR3 DNA is TGTGCCAGCAGTACCTTAGCGGCGAGACCTGGGGAGACCCAGTACTTC. This translates into CASSTLAARPGETQYF.